A single sample gave rise to the 21 T cell receptor beta chains below, sequenced in a study of blood T cell repertoires in COVID-19. Method: immunoSEQ multiplex PCR; TCRdb's copy keeps in-frame clones and lacks some. The sample includes 250,000 to 300,000 clones, around 90% of them seen just once. Source material: PBMCs or T cells enriched from blood (not recorded which). All receptors come from a woman in her twenties or thirties who had recovered from COVID-19.

J is TRBJ2-1 and V is TRBV27; 9 nucleotides match TRBD2. Germline lookup yields CDR1 MNHEY and CDR2 SMNVEV (reference sequence). The V and J ends lost 3 bases and 2 bases, in that order; junction bases with no gene match: 2. CDR3 length: 15 residues. CDR3 bases: TGTGCCAGCAGTTTTGGACTAGCGCCCTACAATGAGCAGTTCTTC. It specifies CASSFGLAPYNEQFF.

V and J are TRBV20-1 and TRBJ1-2, with no clear D. The CDR3 sequence is 11 residues long. Trimming took off 0 bases at V and 8 bases at J, with 7 bases between the two ends. CDR1 DFQATT and CDR2 SNEGSKA come from the germline V gene (reference sequence). The CDR3 loop is CSARDWRGYTF. CDR3 bases: TGCAGTGCTAGAGATTGGAGGGGCTACACCTTC.

CDR3 sequence (DNA): TGTGCCAGCAGCGGTGGCAGGGGGCGGTCAGATACGCAGTATTTT. It codes for CASSGGRGRSDTQYF. V and J are TRBV9 and TRBJ2-3; 8 bases align to TRBD1. This CDR3 is built from 15 residues. Trimming removed 3 bases from V and 4 bases from J; junction bases left unmatched: 7. The V gene's germline CDR1 is SGDLS and CDR2 YYNGEE.

This chain joins TRBV5-4 and TRBJ2-7; D is possibly TRBD1 (6 bases). CDR3 size: 14 residues. V was pared by 0 bases and J by 5 bases, with 12 bases between. The germline V gene has CDR1 SGHNT and CDR2 YYREEE (reference sequence). The CDR3 bases are TGTGCCAGCAGCTTGGACAGGGTTAGGAACGAGCAGTACTTC. This codes for CASSLDRVRNEQYF.

The rearrangement uses TRBV7-2 and TRBJ2-1, with D possibly being TRBD2 (6 bases). V was pared by 6 bases and J by 2 bases, with 20 bases between. CDR1 and CDR2 (germline): SGHTA, FQGNSA. The CDR3 is 17 amino acids. The CDR3 bases are TGTGCCAGCAGTCCTATGACCGGGTGGGGGGCCTACAATGAGCAGTTCTTC. This translates into CASSPMTGWGAYNEQFF.

The J gene is TRBJ2-2, the V gene TRBV7-2; TRBD2 matches at 13 bases. The J segment lost 7 bases and the V segment lost 4 bases, leaving 3 bases of the junction unmatched. Germline assignment: CDR1 SGHTA and CDR2 FQGNSA. The CDR3 has 15 amino acids. The CDR3 DNA reads as TGTGCCAGCAGCTCGACTAGCGGGAGGATCGGGGAGCTGTTTTTT. As protein: CASSSTSGRIGELFF.

J is TRBJ2-2 and V is TRBV5-4; 9 nucleotides align to TRBD1. Trimming took 4 bases from V and 7 from J; bases not matched to a gene: 14. CDR1 is SGHNT, CDR2 YYREEE, per germline (reference sequence). The CDR3 covers 17 residues. The DNA of the CDR3 is TGTGCCAGCAGCGGGACCGGGACAGGGTCTATCGGCGGGGAGCTGTTTTTT. Amino acid sequence: CASSGTGTGSIGGELFF.

This rearrangement joins TRBV5-1 to TRBJ1-1; 8 bases are shared with TRBD1. Per the germline V gene, CDR1 is SGHRS and CDR2 is YFSETQ. The CDR3 is 19 residues long. V was pared by 1 base and J by 4 bases, with 18 bases of the junction left unmatched. CDR3: CASSLFSLGSGGGSTEAFF. CDR3 bases: TGCGCCAGCAGCTTGTTTTCTTTGGGGTCAGGGGGCGGGAGCACTGAAGCTTTCTTT.

This sequence joins TRBV24-1 and TRBJ1-2, with a possible D match to TRBD1 (5 bases). V lost 5 bases and J lost 4, with 19 bases in between. The CDR3 extends over 16 amino acids. Germline CDR1 KGHDR, CDR2 SFDVKD. The CDR3, as DNA: TGTGCCACCAGTGTGGGAGGAGGAGGAGGGACCTATGGCTACACCTTC. It codes for CATSVGGGGGTYGYTF.

V is TRBV7-8 and J is TRBJ1-6; D call uncertain. Germline values: CDR1 SGHVS, CDR2 FQNEAQ. Trimming shortened V by 3 bases and J by 3 bases, and 9 bases separated the two germline ends. The CDR3 runs 15 residues. The CDR3 is CASSLEGHYNSPLHF. CDR3 nucleotides: TGTGCCAGCAGCTTGGAGGGCCACTATAATTCACCCCTCCACTTT.

The gene calls are TRBV7-2 and TRBJ2-2; D remains unclear. The CDR3 sequence is 13 residues long. V shed 5 bases and J shed 4 bases, with 8 bases lying between them. Germline assignment: CDR1 SGHTA and CDR2 FQGNSA. The CDR3 DNA sequence: TGTGCCAGCAGCCCTATACGCACCGGGGAGCTGTTTTTT. It codes for CASSPIRTGELFF. Complete variable domain (other parts from reference TRBV7-2 and TRBJ2-2): GAGVSQSPSNKVTEKGKDVELRCDPISGHTALYWYRQSLGQGLEFLIYFQGNSAPDKSGLPSDRFSAERTGGSVSTLTIQRTQQEDSAVYLCASSPIRTGELFFGEGSRLTVL.

This clone was seen a handful of times. The CDR3 here is CASSQDPFALAGIQETQYF. DNA for the CDR3: TGTGCCAGCAGCCAAGATCCATTCGCACTAGCGGGGATTCAAGAGACCCAGTACTTC. V and J are TRBV14 and TRBJ2-5; 10 bases line up with TRBD2. Germline values: CDR1 SGHDN, CDR2 FVKESK. After removal of 0 bases from V and 2 bases from J, the junction contained 12 bases not matched to a gene. This CDR3 has 19 residues.

V is TRBV28 and J is TRBJ1-1, with D uncertain. This CDR3 region has 16 residues. Germline V gene lookup returns CDR1 MDHEN and CDR2 SYDVKM. V was clipped by 3 bases and J by 2 bases, with 16 bases between them. The CDR3 region has the DNA TGTGCCAGCAGTTTTCCTACGCTCCAGGCAAACACTGAAGCTTTCTTT. This codes for CASSFPTLQANTEAFF. Full variable domain (missing parts from reference TRBV28 and TRBJ1-1): DVKVTQSSRYLVKRTGEKVFLECVQDMDHENMFWYRQDPGLGLRLIYFSYDVKMKEKGDIPEGYSVSREKKERFSLILESASTNQTSMYLCASSFPTLQANTEAFFGQGTRLTVV.

The chain links TRBV27 to TRBJ2-5; D possibly corresponds to TRBD1 (5 bases). Germline CDR1 reads MNHEY; CDR2 reads SMNVEV (reference sequence). The CDR3 runs to 13 residues. The germline V and J ends were trimmed by 3 bases and 7 bases, with 12 bases remaining between them. The CDR3 loop is CASSLGPDVTQYF. Written as DNA, the CDR3 is TGTGCCAGCAGTTTGGGGCCCGATGTGACCCAGTACTTC.

The CDR3 sequence is CASSLGGQGSEQYF. CDR3 coding DNA: TGTGCCAGCAGTTTAGGCGGCCAGGGGAGCGAGCAGTACTTC. The chain recombines TRBV28 with TRBJ2-7; D is possibly TRBD1 (6 bases). The V and J ends lost 2 bases and 6 bases respectively, with 14 bases between them. Germline V gene lookup returns CDR1 MDHEN and CDR2 SYDVKM. This CDR3 spans 14 amino acids. The entire variable domain, with the rest obtained from reference TRBV28 and TRBJ2-7, is as follows: DVKVTQSSRYLVKRTGEKVFLECVQDMDHENMFWYRQDPGLGLRLIYFSYDVKMKEKGDIPEGYSVSREKKERFSLILESASTNQTSMYLCASSLGGQGSEQYFGPGTRLTVT.

V and J are TRBV21-1 and TRBJ1-1; no check of the table's D call, TRBD1, against the DNA was made. TRBV21-1 corresponds to a pseudogene. CDR3 length equals 13 residues. The CDR3 reads CASSPARAGEAFF. In DNA form, the CDR3 reads TGTGCCAGCAGCCCCGCCAGGGCTGGTGAAGCTTTCTTT.

This chain joins TRBV11-2 and TRBJ1-3; a weak D match, TRBD1 (5 bases). Germline V gene lookup returns CDR1 SGHAT and CDR2 FQNNGV. Trimming stripped 5 bases from V and 3 bases from J, with 11 bases between. The CDR3 loop spans 14 amino acids. CDR3 in amino acids: CASSRGGFGNTIYF. The CDR3 bases are TGTGCCAGCAGCCGGGGGGGATTTGGAAACACCATATATTTT.

This clone was counted only a few times. The rearrangement links TRBV20-1 to TRBJ2-3, with a possible D match to TRBD1 (5 bases). The CDR3 totals 14 residues. Trimming pared 3 bases from V and 5 bases from J, leaving 15 bases between. Germline V CDR1 and CDR2: DFQATT, SNEGSKA (reference sequence). The CDR3 DNA follows: TGCAGTGCTAGTCCGGCCCAGGGCAAAGATACGCAGTATTTT. Translation: CSASPAQGKDTQYF.

The rearrangement uses TRBV7-9 and TRBJ2-2, with D maybe TRBD1 (5 bases). The CDR3 is 15 amino acids. Between the trimmed V and J ends, which lost 3 bases and 1 base, there was a span of 9 bases. The germline gives CDR1 SEHNR, CDR2 FQNEAQ (reference sequence). The DNA of the CDR3 is TGTGCCAGCAGCTTCGTAAGGGGGAACACCGGGGAGCTGTTTTTT. Translated: CASSFVRGNTGELFF.

With regard to this clone: An end of the junction differs from the germline gene, which may be a read error. The chain employs TRBV7-7 and TRBJ2-4, with 8 bases fitting TRBD1. The CDR3 has 18 residues. In germline, CDR1 is SSHAT, CDR2 FNYEAQ (reference sequence). CDR3 sequence reads: CASSLWAPDREAKNIQYF. The CDR3 region has the DNA TGTGCTAGCAGCTTATGGGCGCCGGACAGGGAAGCCAAAAACATTCAGTACTTC.

In this sample, this clone turned up a few times. V and J are TRBV7-6 and TRBJ2-3; possible D gene TRBD1, 6 bases. V was pared by 3 bases and J by 2 bases, with 9 bases between. This CDR3 comprises 14 residues. Germline V gene lookup returns CDR1 SGHVS and CDR2 FNYEAQ. CDR3 loop: CASSLNRATDTQYF. CDR3 nucleotides: TGTGCCAGCAGCTTGAACAGGGCCACAGATACGCAGTATTTT.